Described below is a single T cell receptor (beta chain) sequence and its context. Its matching antigen is unknown. V gave up 7 bases and J gave up 4 bases, with 11 bases separating them. Looked up from germline, CDR1 is MNHEY and CDR2 is SMNVEV (reference sequence). The CDR3 length is 14 residues. The data originate from a study of cytomegalovirus exposure and HLA in healthy donors. Overall study findings and caveats: According to reports, the classifier identified cytomegalovirus status with high specificity and sensitivity. Subsequent analysis found a tendency for first-cohort TCR clusters to co-occur within the 120 or so validation repertoires. Most TCR sequences were seen very rarely across donors, but some public TCRs occurred in many. According to the study, roughly 180 TCR beta chains were cytomegalovirus-associated.

Method: immunoSEQ multiplex PCR; TCRdb's copy keeps in-frame clones and lacks some. The table records fewer than 250,000 clones, around 87% of them present only once. Sequencing was done on a sample of PBMCs. This clonotype was sampled from a man between 18 and 35 years old in good health and CMV-seronegative. This chain connects TRBV27 to TRBJ1-6; D is ambiguous. CDR3 region: CASNRGRYNSPLHF. CDR3 DNA: TGTGCCAGCAATCGAGGGAGGTATAATTCACCCCTCCACTTT.